The following is a T cell receptor (beta chain) sequence with its context. Which antigen it targets is not known. No per-base quality is available; no much larger clone lies one base away. These data are taken from a study of blood T cell repertoires in COVID-19 (dated by TCRdb to 2020 to 2022). With regard to the full study: Samples covering the acute and convalescent phases of COVID-19 were provided by collaborators in the United States, Italy and Spain. Subjects who had been exposed to COVID-19, were actively infected with it, or had recovered from it provided the deeply sampled blood TCRbeta repertoires that made up the dataset. The prospective study material was composed of cDNA or gDNA derived from T cells, B-cell-depleted T cells, or PBMCs. The samples were drawn from two sources: the first 160 participants of the ongoing ImmuneRACE study, and fewer than 1,500 subjects contributed by 6 global collaborators. HLA class I and class II types, where available, came from metadata supplied by the sample provider rather than from assay-based typing. The repertoires were released in a freely available public database intended as a resource for research on the immune response to SARS-CoV-2. A de-identified subject ID, COVID-19 status, age in years and sex were almost always included in the sample metadata. The paper as a whole reports these results and caveats: The quantity of clinical and demographic metadata differed by source and by participant and was supplied without curation.

One collaborating source in Seattle enrolled patients while the patients were actively infected and followed the patients over time throughout the course of disease. Whole blood was collected in K2EDTA tubes by collaborating institutions according to the institutions' own protocols. For TCRbeta analysis, collaborator samples were shipped as frozen whole blood, as isolated PBMCs, or as DNA extracted from either sample type. In the germline V gene, CDR1 corresponds to SGHRS and CDR2 to YFSETQ. Ends trimmed: V by 4 bases, J by 5 bases; bases unmatched to a gene: 11. CDR3 length: 16 amino acids, cysteine to phenylalanine. Only CDR3 DNA remains: 48 bases, in frame from the first base. TCRbeta CDR3 regions were amplified from genomic DNA using the immunoSEQ Assay, a bias-controlled multiplex PCR. The original pipeline was this. The number of nucleated cells in each sample was estimated by amplification of reference gene primers within the assay. Sequence reads were collapsed and filtered to measure the absolute abundance of every unique TCRbeta CDR3 rearrangement. For each sample, productive Simpson clonality was calculated as the square root of Simpson's diversity index across productive rearrangements. Here the immuneACCESS table is served through TCRdb, limited to in-frame sequences with V and J called. Missing clones are a known gap in these copies; in checked studies unresolved V genes cover under half, and the rest lacks a known reason. V and J calls and clone size come straight from that table; D and trimming were deduced from the DNA. The sample yields 100,000 to 150,000 clones; approximately 85% were counted once. The ten largest make up roughly 17% of the sample.

The sequence came from a man aged 25-40 years with COVID-19, enrolled during active disease. The chain was built from TRBV5-1 and TRBJ2-7; 11 bases in between match TRBD2. Sequencing was carried out using peripheral blood. Here is the DNA: TGCGCCAGCAGCCTGGGACTAGCGGCAAATCCCCACGAGCAGTACTTC. Its coded protein is CASSLGLAANPHEQYF.